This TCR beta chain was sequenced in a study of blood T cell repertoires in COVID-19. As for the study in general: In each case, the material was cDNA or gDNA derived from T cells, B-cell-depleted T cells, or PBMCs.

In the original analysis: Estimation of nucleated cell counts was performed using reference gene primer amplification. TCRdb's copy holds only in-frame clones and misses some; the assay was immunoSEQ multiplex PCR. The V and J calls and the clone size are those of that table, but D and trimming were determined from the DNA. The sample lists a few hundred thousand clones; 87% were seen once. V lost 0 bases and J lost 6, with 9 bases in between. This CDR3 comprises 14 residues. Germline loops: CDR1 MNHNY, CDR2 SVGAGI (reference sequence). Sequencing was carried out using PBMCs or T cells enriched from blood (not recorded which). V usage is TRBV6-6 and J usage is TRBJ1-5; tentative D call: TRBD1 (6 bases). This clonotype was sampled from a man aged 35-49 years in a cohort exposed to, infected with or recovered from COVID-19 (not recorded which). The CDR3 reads CASSYSGAAQPQHF. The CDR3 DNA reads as TGTGCCAGCAGTTACTCGGGGGCGGCTCAGCCCCAGCATTTT.